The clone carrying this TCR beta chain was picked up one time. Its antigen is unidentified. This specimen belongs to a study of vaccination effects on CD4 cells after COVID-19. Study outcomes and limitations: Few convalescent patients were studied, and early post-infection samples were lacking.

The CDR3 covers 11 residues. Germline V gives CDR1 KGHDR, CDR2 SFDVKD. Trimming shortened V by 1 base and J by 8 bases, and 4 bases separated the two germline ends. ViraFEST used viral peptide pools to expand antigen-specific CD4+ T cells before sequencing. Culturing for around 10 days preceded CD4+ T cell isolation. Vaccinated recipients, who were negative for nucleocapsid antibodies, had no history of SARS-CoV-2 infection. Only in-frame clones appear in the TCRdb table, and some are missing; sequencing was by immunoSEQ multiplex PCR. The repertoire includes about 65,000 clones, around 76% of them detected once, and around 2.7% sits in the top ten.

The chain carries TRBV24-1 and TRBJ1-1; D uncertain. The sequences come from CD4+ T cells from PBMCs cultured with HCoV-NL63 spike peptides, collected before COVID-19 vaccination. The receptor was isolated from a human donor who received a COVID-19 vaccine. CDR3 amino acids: CATSDLGEAFF. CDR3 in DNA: TGTGCCACCAGTGATTTAGGGGAAGCTTTCTTT.